This T cell receptor (beta chain) came from a study of glioma-infiltrating T cells. Study-wide context: Dexamethasone exposure before glioma surgery was limited to six or fewer days. Study-level results: Above-expected tissue-blood divergence occurred in all gliomas, most in low-grade ones. Patients with low tissue-blood divergence carried a signature set of shared blood CDR3 motifs.

The CDR3 contains 15 residues. Germline loops: CDR1 SEHNR, CDR2 FQNEAQ (reference sequence). The V end lost 1 base, the J end lost 0 bases, and 10 bases lay between the germline ends. Using RNA template, CDR3s of TCR alpha and beta were amplified with iRepertoire arm-PCR. Tissue mRNA or PBMC total RNA, about 90-400 ng, went into one-step reverse transcription and amplification. TCRdb called the multiplex PCR reads again in MiXCR, with one record for every CDR3 protein. This sample carries 400,000 or so distinct CDR3 sequences, roughly 41% of them seen once, and the ten largest clones take 12%. This clonotype has just a few counts. Its antigen remains unidentified.

Sequencing was performed on glioma tissue, nonneoplastic brain tissue, or PBMCs (not recorded which). The chain links TRBV7-9 to TRBJ2-7; D ambiguous. This TCR derives from a human donor with low-grade glioma or glioblastoma, undergoing nonglioma brain surgery, or in good health (not recorded which). The CDR3 loop reads CASSLGQVASYEQYF. In DNA form, the CDR3 reads TGTGCCAGCAGCTTAGGGCAGGTCGCCTCCTACGAGCAGTACTTC.